This T cell receptor (beta chain) was documented in a study of T cell repertoires in cytomegalovirus infection. Study background: Carrying CMV and the relevant HLA type showed in public TCR beta signatures. Notes on the study in general: The ex vivo response was dominated by HLA-C-restricted CMV-specific TCR beta clonotypes. Based on cumulative public TCR beta family frequency, carriers of CMV plus the relevant HLA were identified.

This clonotype showed up just a few times. Its antigen is unknown. TCRdb reprocessed the reads with MiXCR, giving one entry per CDR3 protein. The sample holds nearly 70,000 distinct CDR3 sequences, about 23% seen once. The CDR3 runs 16 residues. CDR1 is MNHEY, CDR2 SVGEGT, per germline. The V and J ends lost 6 bases and 0 bases, in that order; junction bases with no gene match: 9. Material for sequencing was PBMCs, sequenced either directly or after in vitro stimulation (not recorded which). The rearrangement links TRBV6-2 or TRBV6-3 to TRBJ1-1, with 8 positions matching TRBD1. The sequence derives from a human donor in good health (CMV status not recorded). Some clones in this sample may be carry-over from other donors' samples. Here the CDR3 DNA reads TGTGCCAGCAGCCACTCAGGGGGCGGATTGAACACTGAAGCTTTCTTT. It is translated as CASSHSGGGLNTEAFF.